Presented here are 10 T cell receptor beta chains from one specimen sequenced in a study of blood T cell repertoires in COVID-19. Measured with immunoSEQ multiplex PCR; TCRdb has only the in-frame clones, and not every one. The sample has 150,000 to 200,000 clones, around 85% seen once. Sequencing was performed on peripheral blood. Receptors were obtained from an elderly woman with acute or convalescent COVID-19.

The chain couples TRBV7-9 to TRBJ1-4; D call uncertain. V gave up 6 bases and J gave up 3 bases, with 11 bases separating them. Germline CDR1 and CDR2: SEHNR and FQNEAQ (reference sequence). The CDR3 has 14 amino acids. CDR3 sequence (DNA): TGTGCCAGCAGGAGAGGATCTTCTAATGAAAAACTGTTTTTT. Translated, it gives CASRRGSSNEKLFF.

V is TRBV5-6 and J is TRBJ2-2; the match to TRBD1 covers 7 bases. The germline CDR1 and CDR2 sequences are SGHDT and YYEEEE. The CDR3 is made up of 15 amino acids. The V gene end was trimmed by 4 bases and the J gene end by 5 bases; junction bases not matched to a gene: 8. The DNA for the CDR3 is TGTGCCAGCAGCCCCCGGGACAGAGTTACCGGGGAGCTGTTTTTT. Translation gives CASSPRDRVTGELFF.

The J gene is TRBJ1-6, the V gene TRBV11-2; D remains unclear. V lost 5 bases and J lost 2, with 13 bases in between. Germline V gives CDR1 SGHAT, CDR2 FQNNGV. The CDR3 runs 16 residues. The CDR3 nucleotides are TGTGCCAGCAGCCCAGAACAGTCCGCCTATAATTCACCCCTCCACTTT. Protein sequence: CASSPEQSAYNSPLHF.

V gene TRBV7-9 combines with J gene TRBJ1-5, with 9 nucleotides matching TRBD1. Unmatched junction bases numbered 3, after V lost 1 base and J lost 2 bases. Germline CDR1 SEHNR, CDR2 FQNEAQ (reference sequence). This CDR3 is built from 16 residues. The CDR3 region has the DNA TGTGCCAGCAGCTTAGGGGACAGGGCGGGCAATCAGCCCCAGCATTTT. Amino acids: CASSLGDRAGNQPQHF.

For this clone: Other DNA sequences in this sample translate to the same CDR3. The chain links TRBV7-2 to TRBJ1-1; D perhaps matches TRBD1 (5 bases). The CDR3 runs 14 residues. Per germline, CDR1 SGHTA and CDR2 FQGNSA. Trimming shortened V by 3 bases and J by 1 base, and 9 bases separated the two germline ends. CDR3 coding DNA: TGTGCCAGCAGCTTGGGCAGGGCGAACACTGAAGCTTTCTTT. Residues: CASSLGRANTEAFF.

V gene TRBV7-7 combines with J gene TRBJ2-1; tentatively, D is TRBD2 (6 bases). Germline V CDR1 and CDR2: SSHAT, FNYEAQ (reference sequence). The germline V and J ends were trimmed by 1 base and 7 bases, with 14 bases remaining between them. CDR3 length: 15 amino acids. The CDR3 is CASSLGLGAGNEQFF. CDR3 coding DNA: TGTGCCAGCAGCTTAGGATTAGGGGCGGGAAATGAGCAGTTCTTC. Filled out from reference TRBV7-7 and TRBJ2-1, the complete variable domain reads GAGVSQSPRYKVTKRGQDVTLRCDPISSHATLYWYQQALGQGPEFLTYFNYEAQPDKSGLPSDRFSAERPEGSISTLTIQRTEQRDSAMYRCASSLGLGAGNEQFFGPGTRLTVL.

This chain links TRBV5-1 with TRBJ1-1; D possibly corresponds to TRBD1 (6 bases). Trimming took 4 bases from V and 3 from J, leaving 16 bases between them. CDR1 and CDR2 from the germline V gene are SGHRS and YFSETQ. The CDR3 covers 15 residues. As DNA, the CDR3 is TGCGCCAGCAGCCGGACACAGGGTGGGGACACTGAAGCTTTCTTT. It codes for CASSRTQGGDTEAFF.

The sample holds one count of this clone. V gene TRBV27 combines with J gene TRBJ1-6, with D tentatively TRBD1 (5 bases). Germline CDR1 is MNHEY and CDR2 is SMNVEV (reference sequence). The CDR3 contains 13 residues. Trimming took off 8 bases at V and 10 bases at J, with 15 bases between the two ends. This CDR3 is CASVRTIGSPLHF. CDR3 nucleotide sequence: TGTGCCAGCGTTCGGACAATAGGATCACCCCTCCACTTT.

The V call is TRBV24-1, the J call TRBJ2-2; no definite D call. Trimming left V 5 bases short and J 0 bases short, with 9 bases between. The CDR3 extends over 15 amino acids. Germline CDR1 KGHDR, CDR2 SFDVKD. CDR3 region: CATSVGGANTGELFF. The CDR3 DNA follows: TGTGCCACCAGTGTCGGCGGCGCGAACACCGGGGAGCTGTTTTTT.

This chain connects TRBV6-1 to TRBJ2-7; 9 nucleotides align to TRBD2. This CDR3 spans 16 amino acids. V lost 1 base and J lost 2; bases outside the gene matches: 6. CDR1 is MNHNS and CDR2 is SASEGT in the germline V gene. The CDR3 region has the DNA TGTGCCAGCAGTGAAGTTGGGCTAGCGGGGACCTACGAGCAGTACTTC. Translation: CASSEVGLAGTYEQYF.